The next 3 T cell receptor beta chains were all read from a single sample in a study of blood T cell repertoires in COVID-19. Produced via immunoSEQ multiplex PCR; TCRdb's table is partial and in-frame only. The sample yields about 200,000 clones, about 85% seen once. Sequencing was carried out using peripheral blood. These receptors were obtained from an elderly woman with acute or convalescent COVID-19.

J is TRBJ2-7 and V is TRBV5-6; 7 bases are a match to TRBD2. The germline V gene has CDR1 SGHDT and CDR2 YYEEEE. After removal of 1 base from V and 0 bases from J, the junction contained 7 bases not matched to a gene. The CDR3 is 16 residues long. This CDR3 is CASSLRRELGSYEQYF. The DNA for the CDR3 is TGTGCCAGCAGCTTGAGGCGGGAGCTCGGCTCCTACGAGCAGTACTTC.

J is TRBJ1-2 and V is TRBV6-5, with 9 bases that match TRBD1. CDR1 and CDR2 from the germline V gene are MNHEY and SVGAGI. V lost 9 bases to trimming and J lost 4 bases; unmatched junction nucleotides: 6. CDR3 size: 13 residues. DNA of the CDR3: TGTGCCAGGGGGGACAGGGACGGCTATGGCTACACCTTC. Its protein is CARGDRDGYGYTF.

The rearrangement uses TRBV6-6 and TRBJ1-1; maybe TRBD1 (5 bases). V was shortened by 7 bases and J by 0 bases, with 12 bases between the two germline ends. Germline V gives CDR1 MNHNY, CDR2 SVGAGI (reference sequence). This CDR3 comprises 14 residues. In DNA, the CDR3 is TGTGCCAGCATCGCCAGGGTCATGAACACTGAAGCTTTCTTT. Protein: CASIARVMNTEAFF.